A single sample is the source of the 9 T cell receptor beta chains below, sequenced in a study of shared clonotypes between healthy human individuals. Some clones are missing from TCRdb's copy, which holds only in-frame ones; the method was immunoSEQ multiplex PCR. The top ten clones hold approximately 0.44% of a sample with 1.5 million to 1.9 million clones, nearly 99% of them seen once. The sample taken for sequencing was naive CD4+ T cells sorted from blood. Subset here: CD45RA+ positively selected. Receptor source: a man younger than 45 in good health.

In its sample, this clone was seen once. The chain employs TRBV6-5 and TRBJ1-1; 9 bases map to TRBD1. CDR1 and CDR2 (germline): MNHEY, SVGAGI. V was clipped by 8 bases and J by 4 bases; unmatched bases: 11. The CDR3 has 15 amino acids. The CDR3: CASSRDRDAGTEAFF. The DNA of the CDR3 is TGTGCCAGCTCCCGGGACAGGGACGCTGGCACTGAAGCTTTCTTT.

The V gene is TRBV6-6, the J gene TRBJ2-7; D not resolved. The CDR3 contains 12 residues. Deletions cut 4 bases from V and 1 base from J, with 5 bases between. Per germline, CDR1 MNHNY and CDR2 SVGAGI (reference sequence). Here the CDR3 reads CASSFDSYEQYF. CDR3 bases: TGTGCCAGCAGTTTCGATTCCTACGAGCAGTACTTC.

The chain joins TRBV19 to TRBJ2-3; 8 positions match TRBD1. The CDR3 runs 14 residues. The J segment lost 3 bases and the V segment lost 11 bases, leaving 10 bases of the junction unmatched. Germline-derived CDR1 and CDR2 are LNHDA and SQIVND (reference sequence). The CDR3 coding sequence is TGTGCCTCAGCCCGGACAGGGAGTACAGATACGCAGTATTTT. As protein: CASARTGSTDTQYF.

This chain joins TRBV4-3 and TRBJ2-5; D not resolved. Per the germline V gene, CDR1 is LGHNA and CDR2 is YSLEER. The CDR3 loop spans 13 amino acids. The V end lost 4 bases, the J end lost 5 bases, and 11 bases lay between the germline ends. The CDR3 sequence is CASSPLPGETQYF. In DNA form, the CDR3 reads TGCGCCAGCAGCCCCCTTCCTGGGGAGACCCAGTACTTC.

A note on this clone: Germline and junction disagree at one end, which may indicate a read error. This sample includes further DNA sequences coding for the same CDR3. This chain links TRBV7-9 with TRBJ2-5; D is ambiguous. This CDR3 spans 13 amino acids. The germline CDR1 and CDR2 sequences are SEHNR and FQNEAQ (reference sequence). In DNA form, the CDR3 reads TGTGCCAGCAGCCCCGGTTGGGAAGAGACACAGTACTTC. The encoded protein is CASSPGWEETQYF.

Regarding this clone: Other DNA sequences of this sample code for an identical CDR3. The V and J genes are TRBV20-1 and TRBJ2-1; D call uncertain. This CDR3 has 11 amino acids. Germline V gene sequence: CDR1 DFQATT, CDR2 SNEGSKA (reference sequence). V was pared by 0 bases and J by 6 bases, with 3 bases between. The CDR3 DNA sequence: TGCAGTGCTAGAGATATCAATGAGCAGTTCTTC. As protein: CSARDINEQFF.

CDR3 nucleotide sequence: TGTGCCAGCAGAGGGGTGGAAGATACGCAGTATTTT. It codes for CASRGVEDTQYF. The chain has TRBV2 and TRBJ2-3; D is possibly TRBD1 (5 bases). Between the trimmed V and J ends, which lost 6 bases and 5 bases, there was a span of 9 bases. Germline lookup yields CDR1 SNHLY and CDR2 FYNNEI. The CDR3 spans 12 residues.

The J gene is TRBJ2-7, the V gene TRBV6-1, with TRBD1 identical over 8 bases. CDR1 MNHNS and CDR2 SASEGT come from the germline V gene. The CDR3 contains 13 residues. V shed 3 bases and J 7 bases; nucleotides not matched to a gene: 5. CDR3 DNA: TGTGCCAGCAGTGAGCTAGGACAGGGAGAGCAGTACTTC. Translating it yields CASSELGQGEQYF.

Written as DNA, the CDR3 is TGCAGTGCTCAGACTAGCAGTACGCAGTATTTT. Translated: CSAQTSSTQYF. This chain connects TRBV20-1 to TRBJ2-3; 7 bases fit TRBD2. The CDR3 loop spans 11 amino acids. Per germline, CDR1 DFQATT and CDR2 SNEGSKA (reference sequence). Trimming took 5 bases from V and 8 from J; bases not matched to a gene: 4.